Below are 29 T cell receptor beta chains sequenced from a single sample in a study of OX40 agonist ivuxolimab in advanced cancers. Method: immunoSEQ multiplex PCR; TCRdb's copy keeps in-frame clones and lacks some. This table holds fewer than 45,000 clones, over 60% found once. This sample comprised CD4+ or CD8+ T cells sorted from blood, obtained in a trial of the OX40 agonist ivuxolimab. These receptors originate from an adult with an advanced solid tumor such as melanoma, head and neck, liver or kidney cancer.

V usage is TRBV5-1 and J usage is TRBJ1-1; D is perhaps TRBD1 (5 bases). V lost 2 bases to trimming and J lost 2 bases, with 16 bases between them. The CDR3 is 16 amino acids. Germline V gene sequence: CDR1 SGHRS, CDR2 YFSETQ. The CDR3 protein is CASSFDGARVNTEAFF. CDR3 nucleotide sequence: TGCGCCAGCAGCTTCGATGGGGCGAGGGTAAACACTGAAGCTTTCTTT.

This clone was seen more than once but under ten times. The gene calls are TRBV7-2 and TRBJ2-5, with D unclear. Germline V gene sequence: CDR1 SGHTA, CDR2 FQGNSA. This CDR3 region has 14 residues. V shed 1 base and J shed 5 bases, with 11 bases lying between them. The CDR3 spells CASSLDGGSETQYF. CDR3 bases: TGTGCCAGCAGCTTAGACGGCGGATCCGAGACCCAGTACTTC.

This clone was picked up a small number of times. The chain is built from TRBV2 and TRBJ2-1; possible D gene TRBD2, 5 bases. V lost 6 bases and J 4 bases, leaving 16 bases between the germline ends. The germline V gene encodes CDR1 SNHLY and CDR2 FYNNEI. The CDR3 has 15 amino acids. The CDR3 loop is CASSLGRDSYNEQFF. For the CDR3, the DNA is TGTGCCAGCAGCCTTGGACGGGATTCTTACAATGAGCAGTTCTTC.

The rearrangement joins TRBV2 to TRBJ2-5, with 9 bases matching TRBD2. V dropped 2 bases and J dropped 1; count of bases not matched to a gene: 5. The CDR3 is made up of 16 amino acids. Germline V lookup: CDR1 SNHLY, CDR2 FYNNEI. DNA of the CDR3: TGTGCCAGCAGTGAAAGGCGGGGGGGAGGCCAAGAGACCCAGTACTTC. Its protein is CASSERRGGGQETQYF.

The chain recombines TRBV19 with TRBJ1-1; D is undetermined. This CDR3 comprises 12 residues. Trimming left V 6 bases short and J 4 bases short, with 9 bases between. Germline CDR1 and CDR2: LNHDA and SQIVND (reference sequence). The CDR3 DNA sequence: TGTGCCAGTAGCTCTCCGGGCACTGAAGCTTTCTTT. Its protein is CASSSPGTEAFF.

The chain is built from TRBV6-5 and TRBJ2-7; TRBD1 matches 8 bases. The CDR3 consists of 15 residues. Per the germline V gene, CDR1 is MNHEY and CDR2 is SVGAGI. With V trimmed by 6 bases and J by 1 base, 8 bases remained unmatched. The chain's CDR3 is CASRKGTGTSYEQYV. The CDR3 nucleotides are TGTGCCAGCAGAAAGGGGACAGGCACTTCCTACGAGCAGTACGTC.

This rearrangement joins TRBV4-1 to TRBJ1-6; D remains unclear. The CDR3 covers 15 residues. With 1 base removed from V and 10 bases from J, the gap between germline ends came to 14 bases. Looked up from germline, CDR1 is MGHRA and CDR2 is YSYEKL. This CDR3 is CASSQGTSMDSPLHF. CDR3 nucleotides: TGCGCCAGCAGCCAAGGGACTTCAATGGACTCACCCCTCCACTTT.

J is TRBJ2-5 and V is TRBV20-1; unclear D gene. The V gene lost 4 bases and the J gene lost 6 bases, with 9 bases spanning the gap. This CDR3 is built from 11 residues. Per germline, CDR1 DFQATT and CDR2 SNEGSKA (reference sequence). The CDR3 DNA reads as TGCAGTGCTACTGAGCTTAAGACCCAGTACTTC. Residues: CSATELKTQYF.

The CDR3 DNA reads TGTGCCAGCACCTACAGGACTGGGAAACCCTACGAGCAGTACTTC. This sequence encodes CASTYRTGKPYEQYF. The chain is built from TRBV6-5 and TRBJ2-7, with D perhaps assigned TRBD1 or TRBD2 (5 bases each). Germline CDR1 and CDR2: MNHEY and SVGAGI. Trimming pared 7 bases from V and 2 bases from J, leaving 18 bases between. The CDR3 extends over 15 amino acids.

The chain carries TRBV5-4 and TRBJ2-5; D is perhaps TRBD1 (5 bases). CDR3 length: 14 residues. Between the trimmed V and J ends, which lost 0 bases and 3 bases, there was a span of 9 bases. The germline gives CDR1 SGHNT, CDR2 YYREEE (reference sequence). The CDR3 here is CASSLGQGKETQYF. In nucleotides, the CDR3 is TGTGCCAGCAGCTTGGGTCAGGGTAAAGAGACCCAGTACTTC.

Details on this clone: Other DNA sequences in this sample translate to the same CDR3. This chain joins TRBV2 and TRBJ1-6; no clear D gene. The CDR3 spans 14 residues. Trimming shortened V by 3 bases and J by 7 bases, and 10 bases separated the two germline ends. Germline V gene sequence: CDR1 SNHLY, CDR2 FYNNEI. The CDR3 coding sequence is TGTGCCAGCAGTGAGGCACGGGTGAATTCACCCCTCCACTTT. This translates into CASSEARVNSPLHF. Combining the CDR3 with reference TRBV2 and TRBJ1-6 gives the whole variable domain EPEVTQTPSHQVTQMGQEVILRCVPISNHLYFYWYRQILGQKVEFLVSFYNNEISEKSEIFDDQFSVERPDGSNFTLKIRSTKLEDSAMYFCASSEARVNSPLHFGNGTRLTVT.

This clone showed up just a few times. The DNA of the CDR3 is TGTGCCAGCAGCTTAGCGCGGGGCTCTGACGGGTGGCAGCCCCAGCATTTT. Its protein is CASSLARGSDGWQPQHF. The gene calls are TRBV7-2 and TRBJ1-5, with D possibly matching TRBD1 (5 bases). Germline CDR1 reads SGHTA; CDR2 reads FQGNSA. The CDR3 runs to 17 residues. Trimming stripped 0 bases from V and 7 bases from J, with 19 bases between.

The chain uses TRBV6-1 and TRBJ2-5; 7 bases line up with TRBD1. Per the germline V gene, CDR1 is MNHNS and CDR2 is SASEGT. V gave up 6 bases and J gave up 5 bases; unmatched junction bases: 3. The CDR3 covers 12 residues. This CDR3 reads CASRTGYETQYF. CDR3 DNA sequence: TGTGCCAGCAGGACAGGGTACGAGACCCAGTACTTC.

This clone has just a few counts. The chain recombines TRBV9 with TRBJ1-3; D is undetermined. V was trimmed by 0 bases and J by 0 bases, leaving 13 bases between them. CDR1 is SGDLS, CDR2 YYNGEE, per germline. The CDR3 runs 17 residues. In nucleotides, the CDR3 is TGTGCCAGCAGCGTAGGAGTCGACAAGCTCTCTGGAAACACCATATATTTT. Translated: CASSVGVDKLSGNTIYF.

The rearrangement links TRBV7-8 to TRBJ1-2; D is possibly TRBD1 (5 bases). Germline CDR1 reads SGHVS; CDR2 reads FQNEAQ. CDR3 length: 16 residues. Trimming left V 2 bases short and J 5 bases short, with 18 bases between. CDR3 coding DNA: TGTGCCAGCAGCTTAACTGTTCCCGGGACCAGTTATGGCTACACCTTC. As protein: CASSLTVPGTSYGYTF.

The chain recombines TRBV5-6 with TRBJ2-3, with 9 bases matching TRBD2. The germline gives CDR1 SGHDT, CDR2 YYEEEE. The CDR3 covers 17 residues. V shed 3 bases and J 3 bases; nucleotides not matched to a gene: 11. This CDR3 is CASSSLAKRGATDTQYF. The CDR3 region has the DNA TGTGCCAGCAGCTCGCTCGCGAAGCGGGGGGCAACAGATACGCAGTATTTT.

J is TRBJ1-2 and V is TRBV6-1; TRBD1 matches at 7 bases. After removal of 8 bases from V and 0 bases from J, the junction contained 6 bases not matched to a gene. The CDR3 contains 14 residues. Germline V gives CDR1 MNHNS, CDR2 SASEGT. Here the CDR3 reads CASVHRGTNYGYTF. The CDR3 nucleotides read TGTGCCAGCGTACACAGGGGAACTAACTATGGCTACACCTTC.

This rearrangement joins TRBV19 to TRBJ2-7; D may correspond to TRBD1 or TRBD2 (5 bases each). Trimming removed 5 bases at V and 0 bases at J, with 17 bases between. The CDR3 covers 16 residues. CDR1 is LNHDA, CDR2 SQIVND, per germline (reference sequence). CDR3 coding DNA: TGTGCCAGTAGTTTCCGGGACGCATCGAGCTCCTACGAGCAGTACTTC. Protein: CASSFRDASSSYEQYF.

This clone was seen a handful of times. This chain joins TRBV6-1 and TRBJ1-3, with D possibly TRBD1 on 6 matching bases. Germline V gene data show CDR1 as MNHNS and CDR2 as SASEGT. The CDR3 spans 19 residues. The V gene lost 4 bases and the J gene lost 0 bases, with 22 bases spanning the gap. CDR3 loop: CASSAWGLGAIVSGNTIYF. In nucleotides, the CDR3 is TGTGCCAGCAGTGCTTGGGGACTGGGGGCTATTGTCTCTGGAAACACCATATATTTT.

The chain has TRBV5-1 and TRBJ2-6; D perhaps matches TRBD1 (6 bases). Trimming cost V 7 bases and J 0 bases, with 11 bases left between them. The germline CDR1 and CDR2 sequences are SGHRS and YFSETQ. This CDR3 has 15 residues. CDR3 loop: CASRLDSSGANVLTF. CDR3 sequence (DNA): TGCGCCAGCCGACTGGACAGCTCTGGGGCCAACGTCCTGACTTTC. Combining the CDR3 with reference TRBV5-1 and TRBJ2-6 gives the whole variable domain KAGVTQTPRYLIKTRGQQVTLSCSPISGHRSVSWYQQTPGQGLQFLFEYFSETQRNKGNFPGRFSGRQFSNSRSEMNVSTLELGDSALYLCASRLDSSGANVLTFGAGSRLTVL.

The chain joins TRBV18 to TRBJ1-5, with 7 positions matching TRBD1. CDR1 KGHSH and CDR2 LQKENI come from the germline V gene. The CDR3 totals 13 residues. After removal of 3 bases from V and 6 bases from J, the junction contained 2 bases not matched to a gene. As DNA, the CDR3 is TGTGCCAGCTCACCCGACAGGGTTCAGCCCCAGCATTTT. Translating it yields CASSPDRVQPQHF.

This clone was observed a single time. The chain carries TRBV19 and TRBJ1-1; the D gene is possibly TRBD1 (6 bases). The CDR3 is 15 amino acids. The V end was cut by 3 bases, the J end by 7 bases, with 18 bases between. The germline gives CDR1 LNHDA, CDR2 SQIVND (reference sequence). In DNA, the CDR3 is TGTGCCAGTAGTATCGATCGGTTGGGGGCGAATGAAGCTTTCTTT. Protein product: CASSIDRLGANEAFF. Using reference TRBV19 and TRBJ1-1 for the parts outside the CDR3, the full variable domain is DGGITQSPKYLFRKEGQNVTLSCEQNLNHDAMYWYRQDPGQGLRLIYYSQIVNDFQKGDIAEGYSVSREKKESFPLTVTSAQKNPTAFYLCASSIDRLGANEAFFGQGTRLTVV.

The genes are TRBV6-9 and TRBJ1-5; D remains unclear. The germline V and J ends were trimmed by 3 bases and 3 bases, with 6 bases remaining between them. This CDR3 comprises 13 residues. From germline, CDR1 is MNHGY and CDR2 SVAAGI. CDR3 loop: CASSYSLNQPQHF. The CDR3 DNA is TGTGCCAGCAGTTACAGCCTCAATCAGCCCCAGCATTTT.

The chain joins TRBV15 to TRBJ2-3, with 7 nucleotides matching TRBD2. Germline V gene lookup returns CDR1 LNHNV and CDR2 YYDKDF (reference sequence). J gave up 13 bases and V 7 bases, and 11 bases lay outside the gene matches. The CDR3 extends over 12 amino acids. CDR3 sequence: CATTGSGDRKYF. CDR3 bases: TGTGCCACCACCGGCAGCGGGGATAGGAAGTATTTT.

This clone was observed once. Just one base apart from a much larger clone, this may be a read error. In the same sample, other DNA sequences code for this CDR3. The rearrangement links TRBV18 to TRBJ1-6, with D hard to call. V lost 3 bases to trimming and J lost 0 bases, with 6 bases between them. CDR3 length: 15 residues. Germline loops: CDR1 KGHSH, CDR2 LQKENI. Written as DNA, the CDR3 is TGTGCCAGCTCACCTCGGAGCTCCTATAATTCACCCCTCCACTTT. Translating gives CASSPRSSYNSPLHF.

The rearrangement joins TRBV4-1 to TRBJ2-6, with D perhaps matching TRBD2 (5 bases). This CDR3 spans 15 amino acids. V was cut by 0 bases and J by 2 bases, with 5 bases left in between. Germline-derived CDR1 and CDR2 are MGHRA and YSYEKL. CDR3 amino acids: CASSQERAGANVLTF. The CDR3, as DNA: TGCGCCAGCAGCCAAGAGAGGGCTGGGGCCAACGTCCTGACTTTC.

The rearrangement uses TRBV19 and TRBJ2-3; D remains ambiguous. The V and J ends lost 3 bases and 6 bases respectively, with 4 bases between them. Per germline, CDR1 LNHDA and CDR2 SQIVND (reference sequence). CDR3 length: 11 residues. The chain's CDR3 is CASSIRDTQYF. In nucleotides, the CDR3 is TGTGCCAGTAGTATCAGGGATACGCAGTATTTT.

This clone turned up a few times. The J gene is TRBJ2-6, the V gene TRBV9, with D possibly being TRBD1 (6 bases). From germline, CDR1 is SGDLS and CDR2 YYNGEE. This CDR3 is built from 18 residues. Trimming stripped 3 bases from V and 0 bases from J, with 16 bases between. The CDR3 protein is CASSATGTTSSGANVLTF. CDR3 coding DNA: TGTGCCAGCAGCGCAACCGGGACAACTAGCTCTGGGGCCAACGTCCTGACTTTC.

The rearrangement uses TRBV7-9 and TRBJ1-6, with D uncertain. Per germline, CDR1 SEHNR and CDR2 FQNEAQ (reference sequence). Trimming took 5 bases from V and 7 from J, leaving 12 bases between them. This CDR3 spans 14 amino acids. This CDR3 is CASSRRAVNSPLHF. The CDR3 DNA reads as TGTGCCAGCAGCCGGCGGGCAGTAAATTCACCCCTCCACTTT.